This T cell receptor beta chain was found in a study of pediatric ulcerative colitis. The study, taken as a whole, reports: Ulcerative colitis patients shared more blood-rectal clones than controls. A couple of rectal clonotypes were found only in ulcerative colitis patients, all of them.

As for this clone: The antigen is not known.

With 4 bases removed from V and 4 bases from J, the gap between germline ends came to 15 bases. This CDR3 has 16 amino acids. The germline CDR1 and CDR2 sequences are SGHRS and YFSETQ. Measured with immunoSEQ multiplex PCR; TCRdb has only the in-frame clones, and not every one. The table lists some 15,000 clones, more than 70% of them singletons. During colonoscopy, one to two rectal pinch biopsies were collected. The source is a boy between 5 and 17 years old who was a control in a study of pediatric ulcerative colitis. The sample consisted of gut tissue. V is TRBV5-1 and J is TRBJ2-6; D is unresolved. The CDR3 coding sequence is TGCGCCAGCAGCCCCGTGGGTTCGGGCGGGGCCAACGTCCTGACTTTC. Protein sequence: CASSPVGSGGANVLTF.